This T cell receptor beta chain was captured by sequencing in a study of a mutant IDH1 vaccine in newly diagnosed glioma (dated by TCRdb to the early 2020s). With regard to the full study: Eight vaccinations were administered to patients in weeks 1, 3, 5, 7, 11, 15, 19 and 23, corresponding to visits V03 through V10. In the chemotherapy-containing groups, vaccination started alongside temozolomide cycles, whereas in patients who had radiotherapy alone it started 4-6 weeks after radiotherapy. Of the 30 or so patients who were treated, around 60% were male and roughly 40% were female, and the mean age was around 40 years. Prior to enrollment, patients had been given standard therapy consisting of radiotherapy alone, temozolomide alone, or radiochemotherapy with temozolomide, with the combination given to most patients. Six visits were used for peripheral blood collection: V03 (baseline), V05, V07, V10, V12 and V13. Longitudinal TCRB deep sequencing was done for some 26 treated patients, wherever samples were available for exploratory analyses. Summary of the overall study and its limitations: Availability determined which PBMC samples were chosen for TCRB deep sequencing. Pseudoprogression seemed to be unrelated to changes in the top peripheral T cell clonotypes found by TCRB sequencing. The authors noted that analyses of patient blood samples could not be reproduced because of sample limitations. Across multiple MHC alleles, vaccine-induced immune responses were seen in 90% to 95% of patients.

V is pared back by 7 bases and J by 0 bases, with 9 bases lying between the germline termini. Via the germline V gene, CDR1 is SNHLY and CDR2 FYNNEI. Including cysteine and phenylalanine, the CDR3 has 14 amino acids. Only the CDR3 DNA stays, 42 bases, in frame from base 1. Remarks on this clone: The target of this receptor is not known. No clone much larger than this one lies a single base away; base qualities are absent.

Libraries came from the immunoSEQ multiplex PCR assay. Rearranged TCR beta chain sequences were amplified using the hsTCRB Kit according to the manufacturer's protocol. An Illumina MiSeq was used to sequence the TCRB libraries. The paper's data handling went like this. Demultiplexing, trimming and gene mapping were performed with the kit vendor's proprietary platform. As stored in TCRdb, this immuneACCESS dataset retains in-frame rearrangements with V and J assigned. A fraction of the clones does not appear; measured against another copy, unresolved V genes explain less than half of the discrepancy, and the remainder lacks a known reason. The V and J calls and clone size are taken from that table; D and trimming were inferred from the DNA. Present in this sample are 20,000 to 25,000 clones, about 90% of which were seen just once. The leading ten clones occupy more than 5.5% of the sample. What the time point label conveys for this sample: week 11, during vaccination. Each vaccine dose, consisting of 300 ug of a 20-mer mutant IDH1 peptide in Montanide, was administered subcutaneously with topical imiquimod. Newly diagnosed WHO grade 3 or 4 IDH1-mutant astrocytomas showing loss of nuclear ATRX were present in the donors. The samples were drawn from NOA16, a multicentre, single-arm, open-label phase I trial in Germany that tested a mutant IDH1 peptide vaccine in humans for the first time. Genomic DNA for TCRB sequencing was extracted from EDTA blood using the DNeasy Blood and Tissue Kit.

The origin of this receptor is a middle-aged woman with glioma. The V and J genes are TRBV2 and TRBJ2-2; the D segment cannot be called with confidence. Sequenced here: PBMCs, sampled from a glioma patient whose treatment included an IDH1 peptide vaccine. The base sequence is TGTGCCAGCATCGGGCAAACGAACACCGGGGAGCTGTTTTTT. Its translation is CASIGQTNTGELFF.